This TCR beta chain comes out of a study of blood T cell repertoires in COVID-19. Germline V lookup: CDR1 MNHEY, CDR2 SMNVEV (reference sequence). CDR3 length equals 16 residues. Trimming cost V 4 bases and J 6 bases; bases outside gene matches: 10. This clone was counted once. Sequencing used immunoSEQ multiplex PCR; TCRdb keeps in-frame clones, though not all of them. This table holds about 250,000 clones, roughly 88% found once. Sequencing was carried out using PBMCs or T cells enriched from blood (not recorded which). This clonotype was obtained from a woman in her forties who had been exposed to COVID-19. The rearrangement links TRBV27 to TRBJ2-1, with 9 bases lining up with TRBD2. CDR3 coding DNA: TGTGCCAGCAGTTCGATGGACCTAGCGGGGACCAATGAGCAGTTCTTC. This translates into CASSSMDLAGTNEQFF.